The TCR beta chain described here comes from a study of blood T cell repertoires in COVID-19. The overall study: Acute and convalescent COVID-19 samples came from the United States, Italy and Spain. T cells, B-cell-depleted T cells, or PBMCs supplied cDNA or gDNA.

V lost 2 bases and J lost 0; bases outside the gene matches: 7. Per germline, CDR1 SNHLY and CDR2 FYNNEI. The CDR3 runs to 16 residues. In this sample, this clone turned up a few times. Under the authors' procedure: The authors estimated nucleated cell counts from reference gene primer amplification. Sequencing was performed with immunoSEQ multiplex PCR; in TCRdb, only in-frame clones are kept and a portion is missing. That table gives V, J and clone size, and the DNA gave D and trimming. This sample carries some 99,000 clones, 70% to 90% of them seen once, and the ten largest clones take 3.5% to 5.5%.

This sequence was found in a man aged 70 or older with acute or convalescent COVID-19. The rearrangement uses TRBV2 and TRBJ2-7; 7 nucleotides match TRBD2. Sequencing was carried out using peripheral blood. CDR3 nucleotide sequence: TGTGCCAGCAGTGAAATGGCTAGCGGTAGCTCCTACGAGCAGTACGTC. Residues: CASSEMASGSSYEQYV.